Listed here are 18 T cell receptor beta chains from one sample, sequenced in a study of OX40 agonist ivuxolimab in advanced cancers. The method was immunoSEQ multiplex PCR; TCRdb's version includes in-frame clones alone and lacks a portion of them. In the table there are some 58,000 clones, around 85% of which are singletons. The sample was CD4+ or CD8+ T cells sorted from blood, taken in a trial of the OX40 agonist ivuxolimab. The receptors originated from an adult with an advanced solid tumor such as melanoma, head and neck, liver or kidney cancer.

The chain has TRBV9 and TRBJ2-3; D is perhaps TRBD2 (6 bases). The CDR3 is 16 residues long. Germline V gene sequence: CDR1 SGDLS, CDR2 YYNGEE. V was trimmed by 0 bases and J by 4 bases, leaving 15 bases between them. CDR3 sequence reads: CASSVGLGRDSDTQYF. DNA for the CDR3: TGTGCCAGCAGCGTAGGGTTGGGCAGGGACTCAGATACGCAGTATTTT.

The gene calls are TRBV27 and TRBJ2-1; weak D call: TRBD1 (5 bases). The germline V gene encodes CDR1 MNHEY and CDR2 SMNVEV (reference sequence). V lost 2 bases, J lost 0 bases, and 14 bases lay in between. This CDR3 comprises 17 residues. CDR3 protein: CASSLPQGDYSYNEQFF. The CDR3 DNA reads TGTGCCAGCAGTTTACCCCAGGGTGATTACTCCTACAATGAGCAGTTCTTC.

J is TRBJ2-7 and V is TRBV28, with TRBD1 matching 8 bases. The CDR3 has 14 residues. Germline assignment: CDR1 MDHEN and CDR2 SYDVKM. Unmatched junction bases numbered 7, after V lost 3 bases and J lost 6 bases. In DNA form, the CDR3 reads TGTGCCAGCAGTTTGGAGGACAGGGTTTTCGAGCAGTACTTC. Translated, it gives CASSLEDRVFEQYF.

This chain uses TRBV18 with TRBJ2-2, with D perhaps matching TRBD1 (6 bases). Trimming pared 7 bases from V and 1 base from J, leaving 10 bases between. There are 14 residues in the CDR3. Germline V gives CDR1 KGHSH, CDR2 LQKENI. The CDR3 protein is CASYSTGNTGELFF. CDR3 coding DNA: TGTGCCAGCTACTCGACAGGGAACACCGGGGAGCTGTTTTTT. Looking up the rest from reference TRBV18 and TRBJ2-2 gives the full variable domain: NAGVMQNPRHLVRRRGQEARLRCSPMKGHSHVYWYRQLPEEGLKFMVYLQKENIIDESGMPKERFSAEFPKEGPSILRIQQVVRGDSAAYFCASYSTGNTGELFFGEGSRLTVL.

This clone appeared once. CDR3 in DNA: TGTGCCAGTAGTAGTCGACCACTGGGCACCGGGGAGCTGTTTTTT. Amino acid sequence: CASSSRPLGTGELFF. The V call is TRBV19, the J call TRBJ2-2; unclear D gene. V lost 4 bases, J lost 4 bases, and 13 bases lay in between. CDR1 and CDR2 (germline): LNHDA, SQIVND (reference sequence). The CDR3 has 15 amino acids.

V and J are TRBV2 and TRBJ2-2; 9 bases are a match to TRBD1. The junction had 4 bases not matched to a gene; V was cut back by 6 bases and J by 2 bases. The CDR3 is made up of 15 amino acids. Germline CDR1 and CDR2: SNHLY and FYNNEI. This CDR3 is CASSWTGDNTGELFF. As DNA, the CDR3 is TGTGCCAGCAGCTGGACAGGGGACAACACCGGGGAGCTGTTTTTT.

This chain joins TRBV19 and TRBJ1-4; 9 nucleotides agree with TRBD1. The CDR3 covers 12 residues. Losses at the gene ends were 10 bases for V and 7 bases for J; bases not matched to a gene: 4. The germline V gene encodes CDR1 LNHDA and CDR2 SQIVND (reference sequence). The CDR3 is CATGTGPEKLFF. CDR3 nucleotides: TGTGCCACCGGGACAGGGCCTGAAAAACTGTTTTTT.

This clone was recorded only once. The chain uses TRBV2 and TRBJ2-7; 9 nucleotides align to TRBD1. The CDR3 is 14 residues long. In germline, CDR1 is SNHLY, CDR2 FYNNEI. Germline trimming cut 6 bases from V and 4 bases from J; bases unmatched to any gene: 7. This CDR3 is CASRQPGQGYEQYF. The CDR3 DNA sequence: TGTGCCAGCAGGCAACCGGGACAGGGTTACGAGCAGTACTTC. The variable domain in full, with the rest retrieved from reference TRBV2 and TRBJ2-7, is EPEVTQTPSHQVTQMGQEVILRCVPISNHLYFYWYRQILGQKVEFLVSFYNNEISEKSEIFDDQFSVERPDGSNFTLKIRSTKLEDSAMYFCASRQPGQGYEQYFGPGTRLTVT.

The rearrangement links TRBV7-3 to TRBJ2-7, with D possibly TRBD1 on 6 matching bases. This CDR3 is 17 amino acids long. Per germline, CDR1 SGHTA and CDR2 FQGTGA. The germline V and J ends were trimmed by 6 bases and 2 bases, with 23 bases remaining between them. The CDR3 here is CASRPAFRETGAYEQYF. For the CDR3, the DNA is TGTGCCAGCAGGCCAGCCTTTCGCGAGACAGGTGCCTACGAGCAGTACTTC.

V usage is TRBV19 and J usage is TRBJ2-1; 8 nucleotides agree with TRBD2. This CDR3 comprises 15 residues. The germline CDR1 and CDR2 sequences are LNHDA and SQIVND (reference sequence). V gave up 8 bases and J gave up 6 bases; unmatched junction bases: 12. The CDR3 region has the DNA TGTGCCAGTCGCCGAGCGGGAGAGGCCGTCAATGAGCAGTTCTTC. Its protein product is CASRRAGEAVNEQFF.

This chain links TRBV7-9 with TRBJ1-3; no reliable D call. Trimming cost V 2 bases and J 2 bases, with 7 bases left between them. The CDR3 is made up of 14 amino acids. The germline gives CDR1 SEHNR, CDR2 FQNEAQ (reference sequence). DNA for the CDR3: TGTGCCAGCAGCTTAATTGGAACTGGAAACACCATATATTTT. Amino acid sequence: CASSLIGTGNTIYF. The entire variable domain, with the rest obtained from reference TRBV7-9 and TRBJ1-3, is as follows: DTGVSQNPRHKITKRGQNVTFRCDPISEHNRLYWYRQTLGQGPEFLTYFQNEAQLEKSRLLSDRFSAERPKGSFSTLEIQRTEQGDSAMYLCASSLIGTGNTIYFGEGSWLTVV.

The chain combines TRBV27 with TRBJ1-4; the D gene is possibly TRBD1 (5 bases). Germline assignment: CDR1 MNHEY and CDR2 SMNVEV (reference sequence). Trimming shortened V by 8 bases and J by 0 bases, and 7 bases separated the two germline ends. The CDR3 runs to 13 residues. The CDR3 nucleotides read TGTGCCAGCCGGGGGGCAACTAATGAAAAACTGTTTTTT. Residues: CASRGATNEKLFF.

The chain employs TRBV7-9 and TRBJ1-1, with D uncertain. Germline values: CDR1 SEHNR, CDR2 FQNEAQ (reference sequence). This CDR3 has 16 residues. Trimming shortened V by 5 bases and J by 0 bases, and 16 bases separated the two germline ends. CDR3 in amino acids: CASSPIPVSLNTEAFF. The CDR3 region has the DNA TGTGCCAGCAGCCCCATCCCGGTCAGCCTGAACACTGAAGCTTTCTTT.

Of note for this clone: The junction does not match germline at one end; this may be a read error. The chain recombines TRBV5-8 with TRBJ1-5, with D maybe TRBD1 (6 bases). CDR3 size: 15 residues. Germline V gives CDR1 SGHTS, CDR2 YDEGEE. The CDR3 is CAGSNRARTHQPQHF. CDR3 coding DNA: TGTGCCGGCAGCAACAGGGCGAGGACGCATCAGCCCCAGCATTTT.

The CDR3: CASSGIAEGRKFF. The CDR3 coding sequence is TGCGCCAGCAGCGGAATAGCGGAGGGGCGGAAGTTCTTC. The V and J genes are TRBV5-1 and TRBJ2-1, with D perhaps TRBD2 (6 bases). The CDR3 consists of 13 residues. With 4 bases removed from V and 14 bases from J, the gap between germline ends came to 19 bases. Germline lookup yields CDR1 SGHRS and CDR2 YFSETQ.

The chain combines TRBV18 with TRBJ2-1; TRBD2 aligns across 10 bases. V was pared by 2 bases and J by 6 bases, with 10 bases of the junction left unmatched. The germline gives CDR1 KGHSH, CDR2 LQKENI. This CDR3 comprises 17 residues. The CDR3 loop reads CASSPNGLAGEFNEQFF. The CDR3 nucleotides are TGTGCCAGCTCACCAAATGGGCTAGCGGGAGAGTTCAATGAGCAGTTCTTC.

The chain carries TRBV5-1 and TRBJ2-3, with 11 bases identical to TRBD1. This CDR3 is 18 amino acids long. V lost 0 bases and J lost 5; bases outside the gene matches: 11. The germline gives CDR1 SGHRS, CDR2 YFSETQ. The CDR3 DNA follows: TGCGCCAGCAGCTTGGGGACAGGGGGCTTGTTTGGTAGAGATACGCAGTATTTT. Its protein is CASSLGTGGLFGRDTQYF.

The V gene is TRBV19, the J gene TRBJ1-1, with D tentatively TRBD1 (6 bases). The germline gives CDR1 LNHDA, CDR2 SQIVND (reference sequence). Trimming took off 9 bases at V and 0 bases at J, with 11 bases between the two ends. This CDR3 contains 13 residues. CDR3 protein: CASQDRLNTEAFF. CDR3 coding DNA: TGTGCCAGCCAGGACAGACTGAACACTGAAGCTTTCTTT. Together with reference TRBV19 and TRBJ1-1, the CDR3 gives the full variable domain: DGGITQSPKYLFRKEGQNVTLSCEQNLNHDAMYWYRQDPGQGLRLIYYSQIVNDFQKGDIAEGYSVSREKKESFPLTVTSAQKNPTAFYLCASQDRLNTEAFFGQGTRLTVV.